These 20 T cell receptor beta chains were all obtained from the same sample, sequenced in a study of blood T cell repertoires in COVID-19. Clones were read by immunoSEQ multiplex PCR, and TCRdb kept only the in-frame ones, dropping some. The repertoire holds about 260,000 clones, with about 82% as singletons. The sample taken for sequencing was PBMCs or T cells enriched from blood (not recorded which). Receptors were obtained from a woman aged 45-65 years who had recovered from COVID-19.

V and J are TRBV19 and TRBJ2-7; D is unresolved. V was clipped by 5 bases and J by 3 bases, with 17 bases between them. Germline CDR1 reads LNHDA; CDR2 reads SQIVND (reference sequence). The CDR3 has 15 residues. Here the CDR3 DNA reads TGTGCCAGTAGTCTCGACGTGCAGGCCTACTACGAGCAGTACTTC. Protein: CASSLDVQAYYEQYF.

This chain joins TRBV6-1 and TRBJ1-1, with 7 nucleotides matching TRBD1. With V trimmed by 1 base and J by 5 bases, 7 bases remained unmatched. The CDR3 has 15 amino acids. The germline V gene has CDR1 MNHNS and CDR2 SASEGT. This chain's CDR3 is CASSEGQTGPTEAFF. The CDR3 nucleotides are TGTGCCAGCAGTGAAGGTCAGACAGGGCCGACTGAAGCTTTCTTT.

The chain employs TRBV19 and TRBJ2-3; D perhaps matches TRBD2 (5 bases). Trimming cost V 3 bases and J 2 bases, with 15 bases left between them. Per the germline V gene, CDR1 is LNHDA and CDR2 is SQIVND (reference sequence). This CDR3 has 16 amino acids. The CDR3 here is CASSMSGGSPTDTQYF. DNA of the CDR3: TGTGCCAGTAGTATGTCTGGCGGGTCTCCCACAGATACGCAGTATTTT. Together with reference TRBV19 and TRBJ2-3, the CDR3 gives the full variable domain: DGGITQSPKYLFRKEGQNVTLSCEQNLNHDAMYWYRQDPGQGLRLIYYSQIVNDFQKGDIAEGYSVSREKKESFPLTVTSAQKNPTAFYLCASSMSGGSPTDTQYFGPGTRLTVL.

The chain couples TRBV5-1 to TRBJ2-2; 7 nucleotides align to TRBD1. Germline lookup yields CDR1 SGHRS and CDR2 YFSETQ. The junction had 5 bases not matched to a gene; V was cut back by 7 bases and J by 2 bases. This CDR3 has 14 residues. The CDR3 DNA follows: TGCGCCAGCGGCAGGGACAGAAACACCGGGGAGCTGTTTTTT. It translates to CASGRDRNTGELFF.

The chain recombines TRBV7-8 with TRBJ2-7; TRBD1 might be the D (6 bases). V was clipped by 3 bases and J by 0 bases, with 12 bases between them. The CDR3 is made up of 15 amino acids. Germline CDR1 SGHVS, CDR2 FQNEAQ. CDR3 DNA sequence: TGTGCCAGCAGCTTCCGAACAGGGAACTCCTACGAGCAGTACTTC. Its protein product is CASSFRTGNSYEQYF. The whole variable domain, remainder taken from reference TRBV7-8 and TRBJ2-7, is GAGVSQSPRYKVAKRGQDVALRCDPISGHVSLFWYQQALGQGPEFLTYFQNEAQLDKSGLPSDRFFAERPEGSVSTLKIQRTQQEDSAVYLCASSFRTGNSYEQYFGPGTRLTVT.

The rearrangement joins TRBV27 to TRBJ1-5; D ambiguous. The CDR3 runs 12 residues. CDR1 is MNHEY, CDR2 SMNVEV, per germline (reference sequence). V lost 8 bases to trimming and J lost 0 bases, with 5 bases between them. In DNA, the CDR3 is TGTGCCAGCTCAAATAGCAATCAGCCCCAGCATTTT. Translated: CASSNSNQPQHF.

A single count supports this clone. The rearrangement uses TRBV25-1 and TRBJ2-5; 7 bases line up with TRBD1. Germline V CDR1 and CDR2: MGHDK, SYGVNS. V was pared by 6 bases and J by 5 bases, with 6 bases of the junction left unmatched. The CDR3 has 13 residues. CDR3 loop: CASRRGPGETQYF. CDR3 DNA: TGTGCCAGCAGAAGGGGGCCAGGCGAGACCCAGTACTTC.

This chain joins TRBV2 and TRBJ1-4, with 9 bases fitting TRBD1. Germline loops: CDR1 SNHLY, CDR2 FYNNEI. The CDR3 length is 16 residues. V shed 6 bases, J shed 0 bases, and the junction held 5 bases outside the gene matches. This chain's CDR3 is CASRGQGTATNEKLFF. CDR3 DNA: TGTGCCAGCAGAGGACAGGGGACCGCAACTAATGAAAAACTGTTTTTT.

This clone was seen a handful of times. The chain uses TRBV4-3 and TRBJ2-5; D possibly corresponds to TRBD2 (7 bases). V was cut by 1 base and J by 2 bases, with 17 bases left in between. This CDR3 spans 17 amino acids. Germline V gene data show CDR1 as LGHNA and CDR2 as YSLEER. The CDR3 spells CASSQGRARGPQETQYF. In DNA, the CDR3 is TGCGCCAGCAGCCAAGGTCGAGCGCGGGGGCCACAAGAGACCCAGTACTTC.

This clone was observed once. The chain recombines TRBV30 with TRBJ1-1; D uncertain. Looked up from germline, CDR1 is GTSNPN and CDR2 is SVGIG (reference sequence). V was shortened by 1 base and J by 0 bases, with 9 bases between the two germline ends. The CDR3 sequence is 14 residues long. For the CDR3, the DNA is TGTGCCTGGAGTGATCAACTCATGAACACTGAAGCTTTCTTT. It specifies CAWSDQLMNTEAFF.

The J gene is TRBJ1-2, the V gene TRBV5-1; TRBD1 aligns across 7 bases. Germline CDR1 is SGHRS and CDR2 is YFSETQ. Losses at the gene ends were 0 bases for V and 6 bases for J; bases not matched to a gene: 11. This CDR3 comprises 16 residues. CDR3 sequence (DNA): TGCGCCAGCAGCTTGGTCGGAGGGGGCGCCTTTCATGGCTACACCTTC. As protein: CASSLVGGGAFHGYTF. The entire variable domain, with the rest obtained from reference TRBV5-1 and TRBJ1-2, is as follows: KAGVTQTPRYLIKTRGQQVTLSCSPISGHRSVSWYQQTPGQGLQFLFEYFSETQRNKGNFPGRFSGRQFSNSRSEMNVSTLELGDSALYLCASSLVGGGAFHGYTFGSGTRLTVV.

This rearrangement joins TRBV9 to TRBJ1-3; D gene uncertain. The germline V gene has CDR1 SGDLS and CDR2 YYNGEE. The CDR3 contains 13 residues. V lost 4 bases, J lost 6 bases, and 11 bases lay in between. The CDR3 DNA reads TGTGCCAGCAGCCCAGACACGCCAAACACCATATATTTT. Translated: CASSPDTPNTIYF.

This chain links TRBV7-2 with TRBJ2-7; the D gene is possibly TRBD2 (6 bases). The CDR3 extends over 13 amino acids. CDR1 is SGHTA and CDR2 is FQGNSA in the germline V gene. The V and J ends lost 6 bases and 6 bases respectively, with 15 bases between them. The CDR3 loop is CASREGQVGEQYF. The CDR3 coding sequence is TGTGCCAGCAGGGAGGGGCAGGTTGGCGAGCAGTACTTC.

The chain has TRBV11-3 and TRBJ2-7, with TRBD2 identical over 13 bases. Per germline, CDR1 SGHNT and CDR2 YENEEA. The CDR3 consists of 17 residues. The V and J ends lost 2 bases and 0 bases, in that order; junction bases with no gene match: 4. For the CDR3, the DNA is TGTGCCAGCAGCTTATTAGGGACTAGCGGGGCCTCCTACGAGCAGTACTTC. Protein product: CASSLLGTSGASYEQYF.

This clone was recorded once. As DNA, the CDR3 is TGTGCCAAAAACAGGGGTTGTACTGAAGCTTTCTTT. Protein: CAKNRGCTEAFF. The J gene is TRBJ1-1, the V gene TRBV6-4, with 7 bases identical to TRBD1. The V gene end was trimmed by 10 bases and the J gene end by 5 bases; junction bases not matched to a gene: 7. In germline, CDR1 is MRHNA, CDR2 SNTAGT. This CDR3 is 12 amino acids long.

The chain has TRBV7-8 and TRBJ2-1, with 8 bases matching TRBD2. The CDR3 runs to 18 residues. Germline CDR1 reads SGHVS; CDR2 reads FQNEAQ. V gave up 6 bases and J gave up 1 base; unmatched junction bases: 14. CDR3 amino acids: CASSPRRLAGPSYNEQFF. CDR3 bases: TGTGCCAGCAGTCCTCGAAGGCTAGCGGGCCCGTCCTACAATGAGCAGTTCTTC.

The chain is built from TRBV23-1 and TRBJ1-1; D remains unclear. TRBV23-1 is an ORF; its function is uncertain. V was pared by 4 bases and J by 0 bases, with 15 bases between. There are 16 residues in the CDR3. The CDR3: CASSRAAGKMNTEAFF. CDR3 DNA: TGCGCCAGCAGTCGCGCGGCGGGGAAAATGAACACTGAAGCTTTCTTT.

The chain carries TRBV2 and TRBJ1-2; possible D gene TRBD1, 5 bases. The germline V gene has CDR1 SNHLY and CDR2 FYNNEI. V was trimmed by 3 bases and J by 6 bases, leaving 14 bases between them. There are 14 residues in the CDR3. This CDR3 is CASSERGRGDGYTF. Written as DNA, the CDR3 is TGTGCCAGCAGTGAGCGGGGGAGAGGTGATGGCTACACCTTC. The variable domain in full, with the rest retrieved from reference TRBV2 and TRBJ1-2, is EPEVTQTPSHQVTQMGQEVILRCVPISNHLYFYWYRQILGQKVEFLVSFYNNEISEKSEIFDDQFSVERPDGSNFTLKIRSTKLEDSAMYFCASSERGRGDGYTFGSGTRLTVV.

The chain has TRBV4-3 and TRBJ1-4, with 8 nucleotides matching TRBD1. V was pared by 2 bases and J by 8 bases, with 13 bases of the junction left unmatched. The CDR3 is 17 residues long. Germline values: CDR1 LGHNA, CDR2 YSLEER. This CDR3 reads CASSQQPGQVDWEKLFF. The CDR3 DNA reads as TGCGCCAGCAGCCAACAACCGGGACAGGTGGATTGGGAAAAACTGTTTTTT.

The V call is TRBV20-1, the J call TRBJ2-7; 9 bases are a match to TRBD1. Germline CDR1 is DFQATT and CDR2 is SNEGSKA (reference sequence). The ends lost 3 bases at V and 2 bases at J; junction bases unmatched: 5. The CDR3 has 14 residues. The CDR3 loop reads CSASAWDRAYEQYF. The CDR3 bases are TGCAGTGCTAGTGCGTGGGACAGGGCCTACGAGCAGTACTTC.